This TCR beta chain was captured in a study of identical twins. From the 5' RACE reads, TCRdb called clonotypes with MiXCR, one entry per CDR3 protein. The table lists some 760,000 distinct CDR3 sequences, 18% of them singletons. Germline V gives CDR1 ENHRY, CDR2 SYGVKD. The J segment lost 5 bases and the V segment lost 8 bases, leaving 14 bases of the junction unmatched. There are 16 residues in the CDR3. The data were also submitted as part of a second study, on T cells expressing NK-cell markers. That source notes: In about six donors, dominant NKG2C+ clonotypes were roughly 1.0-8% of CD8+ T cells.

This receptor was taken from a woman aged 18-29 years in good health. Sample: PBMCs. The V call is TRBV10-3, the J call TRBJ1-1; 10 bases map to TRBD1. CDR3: CAIGGTGASPGTEAFF. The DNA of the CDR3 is TGTGCCATCGGTGGGACAGGGGCCTCTCCGGGGACTGAAGCTTTCTTT.